The source of this TCR beta chain is a study of OX40 agonist ivuxolimab in advanced cancers. The CDR3 has 15 residues. Germline V CDR1 and CDR2: SGHRS, YFSETQ. V dropped 0 bases and J dropped 10; count of bases not matched to a gene: 8. Method: immunoSEQ multiplex PCR; TCRdb's copy keeps in-frame clones and lacks some. The sample has roughly 60,000 clones, almost 95% seen once. With autoimmune disease history or systemic immunosuppression, patients were excluded. The chain employs TRBV5-1 and TRBJ2-2; TRBD2 aligns across 8 bases. The clonotype comes from an adult with an advanced solid tumor such as melanoma, head and neck, liver or kidney cancer. The material sequenced was CD4+ or CD8+ T cells sorted from blood, taken in a trial of the OX40 agonist ivuxolimab. The CDR3 loop is CASSLDPSGREELFF. CDR3 sequence (DNA): TGCGCCAGCAGCTTGGATCCTAGCGGGCGGGAGGAGCTGTTTTTT.